Sequencing of this T cell receptor (beta chain) was carried out in a study of naive and memory T cell subsets. For blood and skin samples, reverse transcription used TCR alpha and beta constant primers. One entry per CDR3 protein, called by TCRdb with MiXCR from the 5' RACE reads. The sample holds 25,000 to 30,000 distinct CDR3 sequences, less than 25% seen once. Findings of the study overall: The RNA method is potentially sensitive to activation and differentiation changes.

Turning to this clonotype: As yet, its antigen is unknown. One end of the junction fails to match germline, which may point to a read error.

CDR1 and CDR2 from the germline V gene are SNHLY and FYNNEI. The CDR3 contains 13 residues. Whole-blood samples were around 2.3 ml of peripheral blood from healthy adult volunteers. This sequence originates from a female donor in good health. The V and J genes are TRBV2 and TRBJ1-1; D gene uncertain. CDR3 amino acids: CACRPGRNTEAFF. CDR3 sequence (DNA): TGTGCCTGCAGACCCGGGAGGAACACTGAAGCTTTCTTT.